This TCR beta chain was recovered during a study of human T cells and chemical hapten exposure. In the study overall: Patients received weekly diphenylcyclopropenone doses to the scalp throughout the approximately 24-week study.

This clonotype occurred a few times. The germline gene is not matched at one end of the junction; a read error may be the cause. Germline V CDR1 and CDR2: SSHAT, FNYEAQ (reference sequence). The CDR3 extends over 15 amino acids. As for time point: patch test 1, 2 weeks after DPC sensitization. Treatment reported: therapeutic diphenylcyclopropenone sensitization with weekly scalp DPC. MiXCR, run by TCRdb on the RACE reads, gives a single entry per CDR3 protein. The table has roughly 200,000 distinct CDR3 sequences, 20% to 25% seen once. The clonotype comes from a woman between 45 and 60 years old with alopecia areata. Some clones in this sample may be carry-over from other donors' samples. V usage is TRBV7-7 and J usage is TRBJ2-1; 9 bases fit TRBD2. The sequenced sample was whole blood, obtained in connection with sensitization to the hapten diphenylcyclopropenone (DPC). In DNA, the CDR3 is TGTGCTAGCAGCCTGGGCGGGAGGGAAGACAATGAGCAGTTCTTC. Encoded protein: CASSLGGREDNEQFF.